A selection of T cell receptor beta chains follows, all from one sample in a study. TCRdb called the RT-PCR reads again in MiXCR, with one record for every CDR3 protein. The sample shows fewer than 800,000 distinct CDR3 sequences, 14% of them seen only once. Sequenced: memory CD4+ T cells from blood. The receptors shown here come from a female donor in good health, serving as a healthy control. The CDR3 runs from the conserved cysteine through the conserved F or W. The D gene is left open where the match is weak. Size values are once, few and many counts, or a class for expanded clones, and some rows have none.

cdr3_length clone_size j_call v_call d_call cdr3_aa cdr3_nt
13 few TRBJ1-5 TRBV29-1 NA CSVGGAGDQPQHF TGCAGCGTTGGAGGGGCCGGGGATCAGCCCCAGCATTTT
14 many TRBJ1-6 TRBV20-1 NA CSASKQPGNSPLHF TGCAGTGCTTCAAAACAGCCAGGGAATTCACCCCTCCACTTT
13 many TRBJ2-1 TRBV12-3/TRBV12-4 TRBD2 CASSRREGNEQFF TGTGCCAGCAGTCGACGGGAGGGGAATGAGCAGTTCTTC
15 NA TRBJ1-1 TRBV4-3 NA CASSPRGYRVTEAFF TGCGCCAGCAGCCCCAGAGGCTACAGGGTCACTGAAGCTTTCTTT
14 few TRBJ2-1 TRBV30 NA CAWSVQGSSHEQFF TGTGCCTGGAGTGTACAGGGTAGTAGCCATGAGCAGTTCTTC
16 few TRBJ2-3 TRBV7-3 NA CASSFSPAASTDTQYF TGTGCCAGCAGCTTTTCTCCAGCGGCTAGCACAGATACGCAGTATTTT
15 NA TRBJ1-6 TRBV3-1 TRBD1 CASSQARDSSSPLHF TGTGCCAGCAGCCAAGCCCGGGACAGTAGTTCACCCCTCCACTTT
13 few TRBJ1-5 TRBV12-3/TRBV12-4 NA CASSLRAGQPQHF TGTGCCAGCAGTTTGAGGGCGGGTCAGCCCCAGCATTTT
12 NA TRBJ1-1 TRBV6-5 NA CASSYDGGRAFF TGTGCCAGCAGTTACGACGGAGGGAGGGCTTTCTTT
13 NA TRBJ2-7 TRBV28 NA CATSTGSYESQYF TGCGCGACTTCTACAGGTTCCTACGAGTCGCAGTACTTC
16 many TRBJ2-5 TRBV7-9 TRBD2 CASSQGLATPQETQYF TGTGCCAGCAGCCAGGGACTAGCGACACCTCAAGAGACCCAGTACTTC
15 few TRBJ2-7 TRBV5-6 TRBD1 CASSSLQGASYEQYF TGTGCCAGCAGCTCCCTACAGGGGGCTAGCTACGAGCAGTACTTC
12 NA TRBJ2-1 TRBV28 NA CASTGPHNEQFF TGTGCCAGCACGGGGCCGCACAATGAGCAGTTCTTC
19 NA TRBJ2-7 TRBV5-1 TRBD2 CASTGSLGTTSGKIYEQYF TGCGCCAGCACGGGTTCTCTTGGTACGACTAGCGGGAAGATCTACGAGCAGTACTTC
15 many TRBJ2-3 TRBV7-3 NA CASSSMAGSTDTQYF TGTGCCAGCAGCTCCATGGCTGGGAGCACAGATACGCAGTATTTT
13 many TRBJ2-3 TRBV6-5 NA CASTHQRTDTQYF TGTGCCAGCACCCACCAACGCACAGATACGCAGTATTTT
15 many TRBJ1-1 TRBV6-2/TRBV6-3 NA CASSPRGNTNTEAFF TGTGCCAGCAGCCCCAGGGGTAATACGAACACTGAAGCTTTCTTT
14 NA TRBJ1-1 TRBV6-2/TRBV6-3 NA CASAPVGLNTEAFF TGTGCCAGCGCCCCCGTAGGATTGAACACTGAAGCTTTCTTT
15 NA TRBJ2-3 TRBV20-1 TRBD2 CSASWTSENTDTQYF TGCAGTGCTTCCTGGACTAGCGAGAACACAGATACGCAGTATTTT
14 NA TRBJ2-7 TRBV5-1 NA CASRGMTASYEQYF TGCGCCAGCAGGGGCATGACGGCGTCCTACGAGCAGTACTTC
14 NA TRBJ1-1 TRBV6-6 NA CASTHPAGNTEAFF TGTGCCAGCACCCACCCAGCGGGGAACACTGAAGCTTTCTTT
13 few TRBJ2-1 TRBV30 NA CAWNPGMVNEQFF TGTGCCTGGAACCCCGGGATGGTCAATGAGCAGTTCTTC
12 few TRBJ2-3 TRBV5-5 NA CASSLQLGEQYF TGTGCCAGCAGCTTGCAGCTAGGGGAGCAGTATTTT
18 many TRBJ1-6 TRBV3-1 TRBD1 CASSPAAAGGSAGSPLHF TGTGCCAGCAGCCCAGCCGCGGCAGGGGGAAGTGCAGGTTCACCCCTCCACTTT
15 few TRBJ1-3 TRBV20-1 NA CSAPKSGSSGNTIYF TGCAGTGCACCGAAGAGCGGGAGCTCTGGAAACACCATATATTTT
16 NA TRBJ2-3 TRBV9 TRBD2 CASSVGLALNTDTQYF TGTGCCAGCAGCGTGGGACTAGCTCTTAACACAGATACGCAGTATTTT
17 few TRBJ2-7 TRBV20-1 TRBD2 CSARERGRLAGSYEQYF TGCAGTGCTAGAGAAAGGGGCCGGCTAGCGGGATCCTACGAGCAGTACTTC
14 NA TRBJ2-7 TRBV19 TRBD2 CASSSSGVRYEQYF TGTGCCAGTAGTTCTAGCGGTGTACGCTACGAGCAGTACTTC
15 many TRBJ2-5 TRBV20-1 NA CSASPRGVGGETQYF TGCAGTGCATCACCCCGAGGAGTAGGGGGAGAGACCCAGTACTTC
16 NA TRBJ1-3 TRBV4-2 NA CASSQGTEHSGNTIYF TGTGCCAGCAGCCAGGGGACCGAACACTCTGGAAACACCATATATTTT
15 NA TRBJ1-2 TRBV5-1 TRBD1 CASSLIGQGAYGYIF TGCGCCAGCAGCTTGATCGGACAGGGGGCCTATGGCTACATCTTC
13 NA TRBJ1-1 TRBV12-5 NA CASGLAGVTEAFF TGTGCTAGTGGTTTGGCAGGGGTCACTGAAGCTTTCTTT
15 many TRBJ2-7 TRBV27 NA CASSLSGRFSYEQYF TGTGCCAGCAGTTTATCCGGGCGATTCTCCTACGAGCAGTACTTC
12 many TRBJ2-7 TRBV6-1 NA CASSEMRAQQYF TGTGCCAGCAGTGAAATGAGGGCGCAGCAGTACTTC
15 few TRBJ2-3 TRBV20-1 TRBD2 CSASQRGLAADTQYF TGCAGTGCTTCCCAGAGGGGACTAGCGGCAGATACGCAGTATTTT
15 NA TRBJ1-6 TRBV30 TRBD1 CAWSVSGTGSAPLHF TGTGCCTGGAGTGTATCTGGGACAGGCTCGGCACCCCTCCACTTT